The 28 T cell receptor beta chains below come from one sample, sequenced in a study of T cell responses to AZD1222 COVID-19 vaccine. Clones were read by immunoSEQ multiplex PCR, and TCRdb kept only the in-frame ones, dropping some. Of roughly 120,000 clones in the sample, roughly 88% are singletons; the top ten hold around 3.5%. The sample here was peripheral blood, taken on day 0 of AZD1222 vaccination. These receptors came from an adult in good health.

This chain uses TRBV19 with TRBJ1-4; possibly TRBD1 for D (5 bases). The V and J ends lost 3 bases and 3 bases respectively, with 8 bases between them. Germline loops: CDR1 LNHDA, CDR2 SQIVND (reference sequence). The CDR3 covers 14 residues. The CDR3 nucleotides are TGTGCCAGTAGTATTGGCAGGGCTAATGAAAAACTGTTTTTT. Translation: CASSIGRANEKLFF.

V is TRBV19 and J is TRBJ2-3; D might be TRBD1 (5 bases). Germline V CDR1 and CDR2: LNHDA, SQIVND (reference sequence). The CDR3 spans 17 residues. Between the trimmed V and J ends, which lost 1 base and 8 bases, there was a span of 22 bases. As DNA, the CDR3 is TGTGCCAGTAGTATAGCAAGTGTGGCCAGGGCCCCGAGTACGCAGTATTTT. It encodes CASSIASVARAPSTQYF.

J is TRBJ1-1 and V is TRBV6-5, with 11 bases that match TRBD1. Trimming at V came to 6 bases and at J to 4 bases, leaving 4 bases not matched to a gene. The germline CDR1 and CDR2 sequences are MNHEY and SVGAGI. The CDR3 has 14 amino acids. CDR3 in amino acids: CASRVGTGGTEAFF. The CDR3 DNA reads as TGTGCCAGCAGGGTTGGGACAGGGGGCACTGAAGCTTTCTTT.

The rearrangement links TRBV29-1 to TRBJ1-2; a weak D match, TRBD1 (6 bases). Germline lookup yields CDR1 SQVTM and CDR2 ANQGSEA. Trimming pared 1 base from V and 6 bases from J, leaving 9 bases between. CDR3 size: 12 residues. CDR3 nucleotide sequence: TGCAGCGTTGAAGGGACAGCGGATGGCTACACCTTC. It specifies CSVEGTADGYTF.

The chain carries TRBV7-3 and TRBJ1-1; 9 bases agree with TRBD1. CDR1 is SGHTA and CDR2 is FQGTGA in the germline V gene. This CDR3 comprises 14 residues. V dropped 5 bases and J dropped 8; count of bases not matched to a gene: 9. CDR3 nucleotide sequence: TGTGCCAGCAGCGAAGACAACAGGGGGCGCGAAGCTTTCTTT. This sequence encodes CASSEDNRGREAFF.

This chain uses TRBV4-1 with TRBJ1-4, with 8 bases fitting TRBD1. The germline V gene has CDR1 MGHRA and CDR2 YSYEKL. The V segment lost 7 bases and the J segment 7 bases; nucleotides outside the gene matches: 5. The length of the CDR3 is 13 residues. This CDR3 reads CASKPDRGEKLFF. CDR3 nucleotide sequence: TGCGCCAGCAAACCCGACAGGGGTGAAAAACTGTTTTTT.

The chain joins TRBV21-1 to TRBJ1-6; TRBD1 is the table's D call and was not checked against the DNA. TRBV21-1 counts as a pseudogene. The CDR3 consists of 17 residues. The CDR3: CASSYRGRVSNCSPLHF. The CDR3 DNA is TGTGCCAGCAGTTACAGGGGGAGAGTATCCAATTGTTCACCCCTCCACTTT.

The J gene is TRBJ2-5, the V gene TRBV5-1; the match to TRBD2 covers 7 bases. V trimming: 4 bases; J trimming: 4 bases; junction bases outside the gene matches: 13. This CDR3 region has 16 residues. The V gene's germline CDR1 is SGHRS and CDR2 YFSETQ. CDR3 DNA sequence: TGCGCCAGCAGCGTTGGGGGACTCCCGGGGGGAGAGACCCAGTACTTC. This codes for CASSVGGLPGGETQYF.

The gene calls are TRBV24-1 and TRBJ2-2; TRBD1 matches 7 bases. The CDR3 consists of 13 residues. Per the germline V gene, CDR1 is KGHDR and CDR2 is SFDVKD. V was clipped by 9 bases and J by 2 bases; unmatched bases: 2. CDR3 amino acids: CATGTDNTGELFF. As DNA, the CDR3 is TGTGCCACCGGGACAGATAACACCGGGGAGCTGTTTTTT.

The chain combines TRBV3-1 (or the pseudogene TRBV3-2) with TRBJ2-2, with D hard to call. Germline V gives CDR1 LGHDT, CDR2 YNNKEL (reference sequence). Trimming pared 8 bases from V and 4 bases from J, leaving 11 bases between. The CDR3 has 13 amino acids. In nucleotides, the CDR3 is TGTGCCAGCTATTATACCAGCACCGGGGAGCTGTTTTTT. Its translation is CASYYTSTGELFF.

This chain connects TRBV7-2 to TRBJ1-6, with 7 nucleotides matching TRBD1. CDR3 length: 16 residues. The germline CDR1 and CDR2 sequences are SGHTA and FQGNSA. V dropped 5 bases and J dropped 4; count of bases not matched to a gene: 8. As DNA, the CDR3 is TGTGCCAGCAGCCCACACCCACAGGGGTATAATTCACCCCTCCACTTT. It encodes CASSPHPQGYNSPLHF.

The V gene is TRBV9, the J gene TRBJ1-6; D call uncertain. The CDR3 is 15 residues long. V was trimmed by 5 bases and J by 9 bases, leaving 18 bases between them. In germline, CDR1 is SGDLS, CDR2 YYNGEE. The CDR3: CASSDGSSSSSPLHF. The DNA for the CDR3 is TGTGCCAGCAGTGACGGGAGTTCCTCGAGTTCACCCCTCCACTTT.

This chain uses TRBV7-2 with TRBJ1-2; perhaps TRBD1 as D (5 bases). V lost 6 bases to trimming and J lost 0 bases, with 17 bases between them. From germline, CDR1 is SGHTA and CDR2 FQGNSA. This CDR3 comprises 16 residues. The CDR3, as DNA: TGTGCCAGCAGACTAGGCCGGGACGTCACTAACTATGGCTACACCTTC. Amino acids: CASRLGRDVTNYGYTF.

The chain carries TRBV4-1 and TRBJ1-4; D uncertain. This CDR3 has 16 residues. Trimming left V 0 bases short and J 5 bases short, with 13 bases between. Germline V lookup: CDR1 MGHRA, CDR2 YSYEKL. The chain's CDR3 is CASSQESRGPNEKLFF. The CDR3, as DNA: TGCGCCAGCAGCCAAGAATCGCGAGGCCCAAATGAAAAACTGTTTTTT.

The CDR3 loop is CASTRGGSSYEQYF. CDR3 DNA sequence: TGTGCCAGTACTCGCGGGGGGTCCTCCTACGAGCAGTACTTC. The genes are TRBV19 and TRBJ2-7, with TRBD2 matching over 8 bases. Germline V gene lookup returns CDR1 LNHDA and CDR2 SQIVND (reference sequence). The CDR3 has 14 residues. The junction had 5 bases not matched to a gene; V was cut back by 7 bases and J by 0 bases.

DNA for the CDR3: TGTGCCAGCAGTTACACGACCCTAAGCGATGGCTACACCTTC. Translated, it gives CASSYTTLSDGYTF. The chain combines TRBV6-5 with TRBJ1-2; the D is unclear. CDR1 is MNHEY and CDR2 is SVGAGI in the germline V gene. V was clipped by 2 bases and J by 6 bases, with 13 bases between them. The CDR3 loop spans 14 amino acids.

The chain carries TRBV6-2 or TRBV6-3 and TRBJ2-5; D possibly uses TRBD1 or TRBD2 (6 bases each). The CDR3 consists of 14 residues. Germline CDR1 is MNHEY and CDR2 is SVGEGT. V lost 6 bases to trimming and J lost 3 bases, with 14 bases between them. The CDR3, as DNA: TGTGCCAGCAGCTGGGGGCGCGGGGAAGAGACCCAGTACTTC. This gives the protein CASSWGRGEETQYF.

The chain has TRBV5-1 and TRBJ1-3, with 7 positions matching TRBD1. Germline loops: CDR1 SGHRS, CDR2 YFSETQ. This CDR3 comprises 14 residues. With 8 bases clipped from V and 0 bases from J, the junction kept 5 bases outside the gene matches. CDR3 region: CASRDSASGNTIYF. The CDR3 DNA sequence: TGCGCCAGTCGGGACAGCGCCTCTGGAAACACCATATATTTT.

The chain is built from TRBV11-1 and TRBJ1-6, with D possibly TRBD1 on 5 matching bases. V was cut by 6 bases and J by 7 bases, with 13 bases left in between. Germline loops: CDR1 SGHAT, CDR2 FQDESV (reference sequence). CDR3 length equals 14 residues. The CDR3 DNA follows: TGTGCCAGCAGTTCTGGCAGGGAGAATTCACCCCTCCACTTT. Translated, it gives CASSSGRENSPLHF.

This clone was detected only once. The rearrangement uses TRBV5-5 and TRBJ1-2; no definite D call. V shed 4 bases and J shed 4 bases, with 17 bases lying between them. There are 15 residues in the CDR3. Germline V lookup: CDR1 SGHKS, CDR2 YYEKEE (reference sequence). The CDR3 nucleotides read TGTGCCAGCAGCCCACCCTCAAGGGTGAGCTATGGCTACACCTTC. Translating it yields CASSPPSRVSYGYTF.

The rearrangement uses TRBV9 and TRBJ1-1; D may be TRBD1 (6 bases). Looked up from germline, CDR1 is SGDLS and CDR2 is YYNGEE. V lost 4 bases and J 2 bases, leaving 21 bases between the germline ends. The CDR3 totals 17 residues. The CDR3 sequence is CASSPFTGWGFNTEAFF. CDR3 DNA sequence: TGTGCCAGCAGCCCTTTCACAGGGTGGGGATTTAACACTGAAGCTTTCTTT.

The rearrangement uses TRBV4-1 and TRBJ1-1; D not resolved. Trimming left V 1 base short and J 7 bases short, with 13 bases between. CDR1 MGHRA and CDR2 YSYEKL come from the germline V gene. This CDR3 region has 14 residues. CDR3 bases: TGCGCCAGCAGCCAAGGGGAGTCTATCCTTGAAGCTTTCTTT. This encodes CASSQGESILEAFF.

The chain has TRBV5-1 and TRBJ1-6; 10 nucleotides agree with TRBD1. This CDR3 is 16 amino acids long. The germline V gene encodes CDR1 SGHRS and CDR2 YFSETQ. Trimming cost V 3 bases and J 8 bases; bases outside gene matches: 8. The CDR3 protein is CASSSQTGGLDSPLHF. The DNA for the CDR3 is TGCGCCAGCAGCTCTCAGACAGGGGGCCTGGATTCACCCCTCCACTTT. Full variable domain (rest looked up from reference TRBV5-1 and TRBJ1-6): KAGVTQTPRYLIKTRGQQVTLSCSPISGHRSVSWYQQTPGQGLQFLFEYFSETQRNKGNFPGRFSGRQFSNSRSEMNVSTLELGDSALYLCASSSQTGGLDSPLHFGNGTRLTVT.

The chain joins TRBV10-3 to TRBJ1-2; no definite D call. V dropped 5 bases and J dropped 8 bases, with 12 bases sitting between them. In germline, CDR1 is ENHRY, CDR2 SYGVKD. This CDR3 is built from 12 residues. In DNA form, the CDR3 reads TGTGCCATCAGTCAAGCCGGCGGGGGCTACACCTTC. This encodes CAISQAGGGYTF.

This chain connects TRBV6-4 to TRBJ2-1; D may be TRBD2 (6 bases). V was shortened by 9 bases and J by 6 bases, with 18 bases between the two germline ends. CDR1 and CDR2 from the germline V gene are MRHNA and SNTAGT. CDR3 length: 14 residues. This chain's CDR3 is CASSEGSGANEQFF. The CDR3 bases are TGTGCCAGTTCGGAGGGAAGTGGCGCCAATGAGCAGTTCTTC.

In DNA form, the CDR3 reads TGTGCCAGTAGTAGCTCGGGGGGTAACTATGGCTACACCTTC. Its protein product is CASSSSGGNYGYTF. This chain connects TRBV19 to TRBJ1-2; possible D gene TRBD1, 5 bases. V was clipped by 4 bases and J by 1 base, with 10 bases between them. Germline V gene lookup returns CDR1 LNHDA and CDR2 SQIVND (reference sequence). The CDR3 contains 14 residues.

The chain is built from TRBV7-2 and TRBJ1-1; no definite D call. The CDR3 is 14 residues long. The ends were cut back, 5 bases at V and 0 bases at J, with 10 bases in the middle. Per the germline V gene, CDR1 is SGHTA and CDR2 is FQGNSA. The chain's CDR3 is CASSPKTMNTEAFF. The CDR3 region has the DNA TGTGCCAGCAGCCCCAAGACCATGAACACTGAAGCTTTCTTT.

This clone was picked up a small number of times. CDR3 region: CASSPRGGNTEAFF. CDR3 DNA: TGTGCCAGCAGCCCCAGAGGCGGGAACACTGAAGCTTTCTTT. V and J are TRBV11-3 and TRBJ1-1; D is ambiguous. This CDR3 is 14 amino acids long. Trimming cost V 5 bases and J 1 base, with 11 bases left between them. Germline CDR1 and CDR2: SGHNT and YENEEA.